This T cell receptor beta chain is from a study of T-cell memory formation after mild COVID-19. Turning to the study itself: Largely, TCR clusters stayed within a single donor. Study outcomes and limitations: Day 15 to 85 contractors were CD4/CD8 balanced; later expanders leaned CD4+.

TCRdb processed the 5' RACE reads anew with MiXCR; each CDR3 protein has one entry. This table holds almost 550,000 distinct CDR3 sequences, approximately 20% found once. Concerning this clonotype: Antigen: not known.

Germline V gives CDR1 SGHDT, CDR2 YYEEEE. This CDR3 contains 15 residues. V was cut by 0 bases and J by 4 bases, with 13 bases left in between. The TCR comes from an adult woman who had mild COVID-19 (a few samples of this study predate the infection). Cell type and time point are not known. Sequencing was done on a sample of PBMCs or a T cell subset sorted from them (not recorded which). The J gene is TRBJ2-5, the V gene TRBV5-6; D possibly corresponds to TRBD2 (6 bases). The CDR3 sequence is CASSLGLWRGETQYF. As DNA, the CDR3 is TGTGCCAGCAGCTTGGGGCTTTGGAGGGGAGAGACCCAGTACTTC.